One sample yielded the 18 T cell receptor beta chains listed below, sequenced in a study of blood T cells in healthy people across ages. Together with a sample-barcoded 5' primer, a J-beta primer mix was included in a second PCR lasting about 6 to 12 cycles. TCRdb fed the 5' RACE reads into MiXCR, producing one record per CDR3 protein. The sample holds some 1.6 million distinct CDR3 sequences, roughly 32% seen once. Specimen: blood. These receptors were obtained from a woman aged 25 to 45 in good health.

This clonotype occurred a few times. This chain uses TRBV5-1 with TRBJ1-2; 9 bases match TRBD1. Trimming cost V 0 bases and J 6 bases; bases outside gene matches: 9. The CDR3 is 16 amino acids. Germline V gives CDR1 SGHRS, CDR2 YFSETQ. This CDR3 reads CASSLAPQGTGNGYTF. As DNA, the CDR3 is TGCGCCAGCAGCTTGGCCCCCCAAGGGACAGGGAATGGCTACACCTTC.

In this sample, this clonotype turned up many times. The chain carries TRBV7-8 and TRBJ2-3, with unresolved D. The CDR3 covers 13 residues. Germline V lookup: CDR1 SGHVS, CDR2 FQNEAQ. V lost 7 bases to trimming and J lost 1 base, with 9 bases between them. CDR3 in DNA: TGTGCCAGCAATCAGATCGGCACAGATACGCAGTATTTT. Its translation: CASNQIGTDTQYF.

J is TRBJ1-5 and V is TRBV20-1; D gene uncertain. Trimming removed 0 bases from V and 0 bases from J, with 9 bases in between. CDR1 is DFQATT, CDR2 SNEGSKA, per germline (reference sequence). The CDR3 has 15 amino acids. The CDR3 region is CSARDGRNSNQPQHF. In DNA form, the CDR3 reads TGCAGTGCTAGAGATGGACGAAATAGCAATCAGCCCCAGCATTTT.

This clonotype was counted a few times. V and J are TRBV7-3 and TRBJ1-1; tentatively, D is TRBD1 (5 bases). This CDR3 is built from 16 residues. Germline V gene data show CDR1 as SGHTA and CDR2 as FQGTGA. Trimming took off 5 bases at V and 1 base at J, with 17 bases between the two ends. DNA for the CDR3: TGTGCCAGCAGCCCGCGGGTAGGGGTCGCGAACACTGAAGCTTTCTTT. The encoded protein is CASSPRVGVANTEAFF.

This clonotype showed up just a few times. Here the CDR3 reads CASREQGREAFF. For the CDR3, the DNA is TGTGCCAGCAGGGAACAGGGGCGTGAAGCTTTCTTT. The V and J genes are TRBV12-3 or TRBV12-4 and TRBJ1-1, with 7 bases lining up with TRBD1. J lost 7 bases, V lost 6 bases, and 5 bases had no gene match. This CDR3 is built from 12 residues.

This chain joins TRBV30 and TRBJ1-5; 9 nucleotides match TRBD1. Per germline, CDR1 GTSNPN and CDR2 SVGIG (reference sequence). J gave up 7 bases and V 1 base, and 11 bases lay outside the gene matches. The CDR3 covers 16 residues. The CDR3 DNA sequence: TGTGCCTGGAGTGGAGACTCCGGGACAGGGACCCAGCCCCAGCATTTT. Translation gives CAWSGDSGTGTQPQHF.

The table lists this clonotype with a few counts. This sequence joins TRBV5-1 and TRBJ2-2, with D unresolved. This CDR3 is 15 amino acids long. Trimming took 4 bases from V and 7 from J, leaving 17 bases between them. Germline CDR1 reads SGHRS; CDR2 reads YFSETQ. The CDR3 region has the DNA TGCGCCAGCAGCCGGCGCGTGGGGAAAGGCGGGGAGCTGTTTTTT. Translated: CASSRRVGKGGELFF.

This clonotype appeared a few times. The rearrangement joins TRBV5-1 to TRBJ1-4; D is possibly TRBD1 (5 bases). Trimming left V 5 bases short and J 4 bases short, with 15 bases between. The CDR3 length is 15 residues. Germline V gene data show CDR1 as SGHRS and CDR2 as YFSETQ. The chain's CDR3 is CASRATGAINEKLFF. In nucleotides, the CDR3 is TGCGCCAGCAGAGCAACAGGTGCTATTAATGAAAAACTGTTTTTT.

This chain connects TRBV7-9 to TRBJ2-4; TRBD1 matches at 8 bases. Germline values: CDR1 SEHNR, CDR2 FQNEAQ (reference sequence). V lost 4 bases and J lost 7; bases outside the gene matches: 6. The CDR3 totals 14 residues. The CDR3 nucleotides are TGTGCCAGCAGCTCCACCACAGGGGGTAACATTCAGTACTTC. It encodes CASSSTTGGNIQYF.

This clonotype was seen a few times. V usage is TRBV4-1 and J usage is TRBJ2-3, with D perhaps matching TRBD2 (5 bases). CDR3 length: 15 residues. V was cut by 7 bases and J by 0 bases, with 14 bases left in between. Germline CDR1 and CDR2: MGHRA and YSYEKL. The CDR3 spells CASKSAVTSTDTQYF. The CDR3 coding sequence is TGCGCCAGCAAGTCAGCGGTTACTAGCACAGATACGCAGTATTTT.

CDR3 region: CASSQEKTGWNEQFF. The CDR3 region has the DNA TGCGCCAGCAGCCAAGAGAAGACTGGGTGGAATGAGCAGTTCTTC. V gene TRBV4-1 combines with J gene TRBJ2-1; D unresolved. CDR1 MGHRA and CDR2 YSYEKL come from the germline V gene. V lost 0 bases and J lost 7, with 13 bases in between. The CDR3 covers 15 residues.

This clonotype was picked up a small number of times. A much larger clone lies a single base off, so this may be a read error. The genes are TRBV29-1 and TRBJ2-7, with TRBD2 as a possible D gene (6 bases). Germline assignment: CDR1 SQVTM and CDR2 ANQGSEA. The CDR3 is 12 amino acids. CDR3 sequence: CNVAGSSYEQYF. The CDR3 DNA is TGCAACGTTGCCGGGAGCTCCTACGAGCAGTACTTC.

This clonotype was observed many times. This chain joins TRBV29-1 and TRBJ1-2, with unresolved D. The length of the CDR3 is 13 residues. Germline V lookup: CDR1 SQVTM, CDR2 ANQGSEA. V was trimmed by 3 bases and J by 4 bases, leaving 12 bases between them. The CDR3 coding sequence is TGCAGCGTTGAGATGAGGGTGGGCTATGGCTACACCTTC. Translating gives CSVEMRVGYGYTF.

The rearrangement joins TRBV7-9 to TRBJ2-7; tentatively, D is TRBD1 or TRBD2 (5 bases each). The V gene's germline CDR1 is SEHNR and CDR2 FQNEAQ (reference sequence). V lost 5 bases and J 0 bases, leaving 14 bases between the germline ends. The CDR3 is made up of 15 amino acids. CDR3 protein: CASSLRDGTSYEQYF. DNA for the CDR3: TGTGCCAGCAGCCTCCGGGACGGTACCTCCTACGAGCAGTACTTC.

This clonotype was picked up a small number of times. The rearrangement joins TRBV20-1 to TRBJ2-1, with 9 bases identical to TRBD2. The junction had 8 bases not matched to a gene; V was cut back by 7 bases and J by 4 bases. From germline, CDR1 is DFQATT and CDR2 SNEGSKA (reference sequence). The CDR3 runs to 14 residues. CDR3 amino acids: CSVGGRDRYNEQFF. CDR3 nucleotides: TGCAGTGTTGGCGGGAGGGATAGGTACAATGAGCAGTTCTTC.

The rearrangement links TRBV11-3 to TRBJ1-4, with D possibly matching TRBD1 (5 bases). The length of the CDR3 is 16 residues. CDR1 and CDR2 from the germline V gene are SGHNT and YENEEA. V gave up 5 bases and J gave up 3 bases, with 16 bases separating them. CDR3 sequence (DNA): TGTGCCAGCAGCCTTTCACGGGGACTGGCTAATGAAAAACTGTTTTTT. It translates to CASSLSRGLANEKLFF.

The chain uses TRBV5-6 and TRBJ1-2, with a tentative D call TRBD1 (6 bases). The CDR3 sequence is 13 residues long. CDR1 is SGHDT and CDR2 is YYEEEE in the germline V gene. The V gene lost 7 bases and the J gene lost 4 bases, with 14 bases spanning the gap. The CDR3 coding sequence is TGTGCCAGCTGTGACGGGGGCGGCTATGGCTACACCTTC. The encoded protein is CASCDGGGYGYTF.

This clonotype was found a few times. The chain couples TRBV7-9 to TRBJ2-1, with 11 positions matching TRBD2. CDR3 length: 18 amino acids. Germline CDR1 is SEHNR and CDR2 is FQNEAQ (reference sequence). The ends lost 5 bases at V and 6 bases at J; junction bases unmatched: 15. CDR3 amino acids: CASSPSSGLAGGLNEQFF. The CDR3 bases are TGTGCCAGCAGCCCTTCAAGTGGGCTAGCGGGGGGCCTCAATGAGCAGTTCTTC. Together with reference TRBV7-9 and TRBJ2-1, the CDR3 gives the full variable domain: DTGVSQNPRHKITKRGQNVTFRCDPISEHNRLYWYRQTLGQGPEFLTYFQNEAQLEKSRLLSDRFSAERPKGSFSTLEIQRTEQGDSAMYLCASSPSSGLAGGLNEQFFGPGTRLTVL.